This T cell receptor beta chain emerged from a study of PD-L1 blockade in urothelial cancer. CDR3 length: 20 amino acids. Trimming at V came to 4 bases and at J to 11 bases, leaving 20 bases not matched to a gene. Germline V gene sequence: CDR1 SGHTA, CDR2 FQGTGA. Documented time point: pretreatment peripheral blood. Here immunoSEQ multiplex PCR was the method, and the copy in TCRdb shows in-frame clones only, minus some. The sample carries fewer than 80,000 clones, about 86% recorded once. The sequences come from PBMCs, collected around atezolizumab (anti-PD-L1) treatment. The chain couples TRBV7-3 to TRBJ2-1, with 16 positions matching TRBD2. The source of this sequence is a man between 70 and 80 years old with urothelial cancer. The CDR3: CASSWAGTSGRAMSSSQQFF. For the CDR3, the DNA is TGTGCCAGCAGCTGGGCTGGGACTAGCGGGAGGGCAATGAGCAGTTCTCAGCAGTTCTTC.